This is a list of T cell receptor beta chains from one sample in a study of regulatory T cells in long-lasting Graves disease. MiXCR, applied by TCRdb to the multiplex PCR reads, yields one record per CDR3 protein. The repertoire consists of about half a million distinct CDR3 sequences, with about 20% occurring once and the leading ten covering around 13%. The specimen was peripheral blood mononuclear cells (PBMCs), collected when the disease was refractory, from a patient treated with antithyroid drugs. These receptor sequences come from a female donor with Graves disease. Each CDR3 is given without its conserved first and last residue. Fields, in order: J gene, V gene, CDR3 protein.

>TRBJ1-5|TRBV18
ASSPLSQGYQPQH
>TRBJ1-5|TRBV28
ASSFKGQAVNQPQH
>TRBJ2-2|TRBV20-1
SATGNTGELF
>TRBJ1-5|TRBV15
ATSRWDRGSNQPQH
>TRBJ2-7|TRBV5-5
ASSLTSLHYEQY
>TRBJ2-7|TRBV7-2
ASSLGRRDGYEQY
>TRBJ2-1|TRBV29-1
SVDSGGGEQF
>TRBJ1-6|TRBV6-5
ASSYSSSTGSEYGSPLH
>TRBJ2-2|TRBV11-2
ASSTHLNTGELF
>TRBJ1-1|TRBV30
AWTTGYTEAF
>TRBJ1-2|TRBV2
ASSLWENPNYGYT
>TRBJ2-5|TRBV27
ATLSAETQY
>TRBJ2-7|TRBV28
ASSLFSGLGSGEQY
>TRBJ2-2|TRBV2
ASGSDGTGQSNTGELF
>TRBJ1-2|TRBV28
ASRTTGVYYNYGYT
>TRBJ1-1|TRBV19
ASQQGATEAF
>TRBJ2-3|TRBV7-2
ASSLNPGGGTDTQY
>TRBJ1-6|TRBV20-1
SAREIGRGPLH
>TRBJ1-5|TRBV6-2/TRBV6-3
ASMGHTGILANQPQH
>TRBJ2-7|TRBV6-1
ASRRLGGNSYYEQY
>TRBJ1-1|TRBV28
ASCSGQLNTEAF
>TRBJ1-5|TRBV3-1
ASSQDRTENQPQH
>TRBJ2-7|TRBV4-3
ASSQDRGGTAYEQY
>TRBJ2-3|TRBV12-3/TRBV12-4
ASSLDSRTDTQY
>TRBJ1-1|TRBV6-1
ASRPGHRGENTEAF
>TRBJ2-7|TRBV6-1
ASSQSASGGYEQY
>TRBJ1-4|TRBV28
ASSLPLSGEKLF
>TRBJ1-6|TRBV5-1
ASSTDGSSYNSPLH
>TRBJ1-2|TRBV7-9
ASSPWEVANYGYT
>TRBJ2-1|TRBV6-1
ASRPQIFYNEQF
>TRBJ2-2|TRBV6-2/TRBV6-3
ASRSHRGRTGELF
>TRBJ2-2|TRBV11-3
ASSYYLRARGSGELF
>TRBJ1-5|TRBV20-1
SARVWTQGPHQPQH
>TRBJ2-7|TRBV19
ASSIAGGNSLEQY
>TRBJ2-5|TRBV7-9
ASSLKIVRQGQETQY
>TRBJ2-1|TRBV7-2
ASSSQSGQIYNEQF
>TRBJ1-1|TRBV19
ASTEDPGAVAEAF
>TRBJ2-5|TRBV6-2/TRBV6-3
VSSARETQY
>TRBJ1-2|TRBV5-1
ASSFTTREGYT
>TRBJ1-2|TRBV11-2
ASSSWVTGDYGYT
>TRBJ2-7|TRBV3-1
ASSQRGPGAGEQY
>TRBJ2-6|TRBV30
ARKGDGANVLT
>TRBJ1-2|TRBV7-2
ASSLARGNNYGYT
>TRBJ2-7|TRBV6-1
ASTLQRGSYEQY
>TRBJ1-3|TRBV12-3/TRBV12-4
ASSFSNTIY
>TRBJ1-1|TRBV12-3/TRBV12-4
GSSLEGGHTEAF
>TRBJ2-7|TRBV7-2
ASSLDSGAREQY
>TRBJ2-1|TRBV4-3
ASSQEGGTSYNEQF
>TRBJ1-4|TRBV28
ASSARDRNEKLF
>TRBJ1-3|TRBV5-4
ASSLQGGSSGNTIY
>TRBJ1-6|TRBV20-1
SAQGARDSPLH
>TRBJ1-1|TRBV3-1
ASSQEGGGTEAF
>TRBJ2-3|TRBV5-1
ASSFYPGTGETDTQY
>TRBJ1-2|TRBV6-2/TRBV6-3
ASSYEGSNYGYT
>TRBJ2-7|TRBV6-6
ASSYSTSWGGSAYEQY
>TRBJ2-5|TRBV28
ASSLSPRLAGRETQY
>TRBJ2-7|TRBV6-2/TRBV6-3
ASSDYYEQY